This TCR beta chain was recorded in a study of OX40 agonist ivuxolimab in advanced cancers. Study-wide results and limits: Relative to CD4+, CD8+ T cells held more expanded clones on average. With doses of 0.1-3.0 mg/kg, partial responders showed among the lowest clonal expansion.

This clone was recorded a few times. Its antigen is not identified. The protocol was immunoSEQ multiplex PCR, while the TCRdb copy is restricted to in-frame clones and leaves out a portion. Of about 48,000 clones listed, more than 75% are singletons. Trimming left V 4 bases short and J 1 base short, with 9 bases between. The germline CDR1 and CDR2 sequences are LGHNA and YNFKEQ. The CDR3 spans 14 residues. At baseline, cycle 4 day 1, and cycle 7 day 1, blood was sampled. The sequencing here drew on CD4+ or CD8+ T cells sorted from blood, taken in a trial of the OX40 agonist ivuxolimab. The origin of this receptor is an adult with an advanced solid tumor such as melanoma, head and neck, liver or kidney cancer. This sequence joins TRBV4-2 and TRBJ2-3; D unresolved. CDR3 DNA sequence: TGTGCCAGCAGCCTTAACCCGGGCACAGATACGCAGTATTTT. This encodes CASSLNPGTDTQYF.